The entry that follows covers one T cell receptor beta chain sequence. Its antigen is not known. The entry originates in a study of OX40 agonist ivuxolimab in advanced cancers. Turning to the study itself: Patients treated during dose escalation were battling hepatocellular carcinoma, melanoma, renal cell or head and neck cancer. Study-wide results and caveats: It was not determined which antigens were specifically recognized by the peripheral T cells that had undergone clonal expansion.

Generated by immunoSEQ multiplex PCR, the TCRdb table keeps only in-frame clones and is missing some. The data show about 120,000 clones, around 93% seen once. Germline V gene data show CDR1 as SGHVS and CDR2 as FNYEAQ. This CDR3 is built from 16 residues. The J segment lost 5 bases and the V segment lost 1 base, leaving 4 bases of the junction unmatched. The V and J genes are TRBV7-6 and TRBJ2-2; TRBD2 matches at 10 bases. The sequencing here drew on CD4+ or CD8+ T cells sorted from blood, taken in a trial of the OX40 agonist ivuxolimab. The sequence was collected from an adult with an advanced solid tumor such as melanoma, head and neck, liver or kidney cancer. The CDR3 reads CASSLETGLATGELFF. The CDR3 DNA reads TGTGCCAGCAGCTTAGAGACGGGACTAGCGACCGGGGAGCTGTTTTTT.